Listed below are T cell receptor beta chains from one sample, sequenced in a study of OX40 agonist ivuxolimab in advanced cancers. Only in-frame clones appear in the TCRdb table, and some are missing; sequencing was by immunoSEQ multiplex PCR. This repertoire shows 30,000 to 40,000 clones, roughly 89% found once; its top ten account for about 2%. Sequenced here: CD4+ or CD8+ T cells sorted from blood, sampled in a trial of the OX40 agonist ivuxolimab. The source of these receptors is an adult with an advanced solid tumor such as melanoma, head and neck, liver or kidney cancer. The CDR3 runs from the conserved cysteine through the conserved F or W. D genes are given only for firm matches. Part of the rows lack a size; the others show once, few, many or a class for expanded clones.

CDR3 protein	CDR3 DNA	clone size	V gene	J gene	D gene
CASSHLGRGAYNEQFF	TGCGCCAGCAGCCACCTCGGGAGGGGGGCCTACAATGAGCAGTTCTTC	-	TRBV4-1	TRBJ2-1	TRBD2
CASSLEGGSYNEQFF	TGCGCCAGCAGCCTTGAGGGGGGCTCCTACAATGAGCAGTTCTTC	once	TRBV4-1	TRBJ2-1	-
CASSKTGAWNEQFF	TGTGCCAGCAGTAAAACAGGCGCCTGGAATGAGCAGTTCTTC	once	TRBV27	TRBJ2-1	-
CASSLPRTGSDIQYF	TGTGCCAGCAGCTTACCCAGGACAGGATCAGACATTCAGTACTTC	once	TRBV7-9	TRBJ2-4	TRBD1
CATRTSGEHNEQFF	TGTGCCACCCGAACTAGCGGGGAACACAATGAGCAGTTCTTC	-	TRBV15	TRBJ2-1	TRBD2
CASSQGQGGEKLFF	TGTGCCAGCAGCCAGGGACAGGGGGGTGAAAAACTGTTTTTT	-	TRBV7-6	TRBJ1-4	TRBD1
CASSRGPPGEKLFF	TGTGCCAGCAGCCGCGGGCCCCCCGGGGAAAAACTGTTTTTT	-	TRBV4-2	TRBJ1-4	-
CASALAGVYEQYF	TGTGCCAGCGCACTAGCGGGAGTTTACGAGCAGTACTTC	-	TRBV7-8	TRBJ2-7	TRBD2
CASSPTRVGDTQYF	TGCGCCAGCAGCCCTACTAGGGTCGGGGATACGCAGTATTTT	-	TRBV5-1	TRBJ2-3	-
CASSSGQGDHYGYTF	TGTGCCAGCAGCTCGGGACAGGGGGACCACTATGGCTACACCTTC	-	TRBV5-4	TRBJ1-2	TRBD1
CASSPPGQGNEKLFF	TGCGCCAGCAGCCCCCCGGGACAGGGTAATGAAAAACTGTTTTTT	-	TRBV4-1	TRBJ1-4	TRBD1
CASSLDSSGGAGYDTQYF	TGCGCCAGCAGCTTGGATTCTAGCGGGGGGGCCGGGTACGATACGCAGTATTTT	-	TRBV5-1	TRBJ2-3	TRBD2
CASHMSPRETQYF	TGCGCCAGCCATATGTCCCCCCGGGAGACCCAGTACTTC	once	TRBV5-1	TRBJ2-5	-
CASSYSGTSGSNEQFF	TGTGCCAGCAGTTACTCTGGAACTAGCGGGAGCAATGAGCAGTTCTTC	-	TRBV6-5	TRBJ2-1	TRBD2
CASSPEGGGGSQSYEQYF	TGTGCCAGCAGCCCCGAGGGGGGGGGAGGATCACAATCCTACGAGCAGTACTTC	-	TRBV27	TRBJ2-7	-
CASSPSGRFTGELFF	TGTGCCAGCAGCCCAAGCGGGAGATTCACCGGGGAGCTGTTTTTT	once	TRBV5-4	TRBJ2-2	TRBD2
CASSLTWDEQFF	TGTGCCAGCAGCCTTACCTGGGATGAGCAGTTCTTC	-	TRBV5-5	TRBJ2-1	-
CASSLDRPQETQYF	TGTGCCAGCAGCTTAGACAGGCCCCAAGAGACCCAGTACTTC	-	TRBV7-9	TRBJ2-5	-
CASSINRKNEQYF	TGTGCCAGTAGTATCAACAGGAAGAACGAGCAGTACTTC	-	TRBV19	TRBJ2-7	-
CASSVGRPGVSETQYF	TGTGCCAGCAGCGTTGGAAGGCCGGGGGTTTCTGAGACCCAGTACTTC	-	TRBV5-4	TRBJ2-5	-
CAIRKDRQETQYF	TGTGCCATAAGGAAAGACAGACAAGAGACCCAGTACTTC	few	TRBV10-3	TRBJ2-5	-
CASSLAGAPYEQYF	TGTGCCAGTTCCCTAGCGGGAGCCCCCTACGAGCAGTACTTC	-	TRBV6-1	TRBJ2-7	TRBD2
CASSKDRRARSYNEQFF	TGTGCCAGCAGCAAGGACAGGCGGGCGCGGTCCTACAATGAGCAGTTCTTC	once	TRBV21-1	TRBJ2-1	-
CAWIGTSVDEQFF	TGTGCCTGGATCGGGACTAGCGTGGATGAGCAGTTCTTC	-	TRBV30	TRBJ2-1	TRBD2
CASSPSGGGETQYF	TGTGCCAGCAGCCCGAGCGGAGGGGGAGAGACCCAGTACTTC	-	TRBV11-2	TRBJ2-5	-
CASYKERGEQYF	TGTGCCAGCTATAAGGAGAGGGGCGAGCAGTACTTC	-	TRBV28	TRBJ2-7	-
CASSSLLDTSGRIETQYF	TGTGCCAGCAGTTCCCTCCTCGATACTAGCGGGAGGATAGAGACCCAGTACTTC	-	TRBV28	TRBJ2-5	TRBD2
CASSPVGVEQFF	TGTGCCAGCTCACCAGTAGGGGTTGAGCAGTTCTTC	-	TRBV18	TRBJ2-1	-
CAWSSGSGANVLTF	TGTGCCTGGAGTTCCGGCTCTGGGGCCAACGTCCTGACTTTC	-	TRBV30	TRBJ2-6	-
CASSLGRGRKGYTF	TGTGCCAGCAGCTTAGGTCGGGGGCGAAAGGGCTACACCTTC	-	TRBV7-2	TRBJ1-2	-
CASSRPLLAGGYEQYF	TGTGCCAGCAGCCGACCCTTACTAGCGGGGGGTTACGAGCAGTACTTC	-	TRBV5-6	TRBJ2-7	TRBD2
CASSIAGTSQYQPQHF	TGTGCCAGTAGTATCGCTGGGACATCCCAATATCAGCCCCAGCATTTT	-	TRBV19	TRBJ1-5	-
CASSSPYTQYF	TGTGCCAGCAGCTCCCCGTATACGCAGTATTTT	-	TRBV11-2	TRBJ2-3	-
CASSQDLVPYNEQFF	TGCGCCAGCAGCCAAGATCTAGTGCCCTACAATGAGCAGTTCTTC	few	TRBV4-1	TRBJ2-1	-
CASSFRARYPFDSNQPQHF	TGTGCCAGCAGCTTCAGGGCCAGGTATCCTTTTGATAGCAATCAGCCCCAGCATTTT	-	TRBV5-6	TRBJ1-5	-
CASSFGGKGGYGYTF	TGTGCCAGCAGTTTCGGCGGAAAAGGGGGATATGGCTACACCTTC	-	TRBV27	TRBJ1-2	-
CASSWGLAGVGDTQYF	TGTGCCAGCAGCTGGGGACTAGCGGGAGTTGGAGATACGCAGTATTTT	-	TRBV5-6	TRBJ2-3	TRBD2
CASSFGLAGGPDTDTQYF	TGTGCCAGCAGCTTCGGACTAGCGGGAGGGCCGGACACAGATACGCAGTATTTT	once	TRBV11-1	TRBJ2-3	TRBD2
CASSLGWGAGFVGEQYF	TGCGCCAGCAGCTTGGGGTGGGGGGCAGGCTTTGTAGGCGAGCAGTACTTC	-	TRBV5-1	TRBJ2-7	-
CASSQMGVRAFF	TGTGCCAGCAGCCAGATGGGGGTACGGGCTTTCTTT	-	TRBV14	TRBJ1-1	-
CASSVLNRPDRGPNQPQHF	TGTGCCAGCAGCGTACTCAATCGTCCGGACAGGGGGCCGAATCAGCCCCAGCATTTT	-	TRBV9	TRBJ1-5	TRBD1
CASTSFRTYTDTQYF	TGTGCCAGCACCTCTTTTCGGACCTACACAGATACGCAGTATTTT	-	TRBV7-9	TRBJ2-3	-
CASSLGISGNTIYF	TGTGCCAGCAGCTTAGGGATCTCTGGAAACACCATATATTTT	-	TRBV7-2	TRBJ1-3	-
CASSQVEQFF	TGTGCCAGCAGCCAGGTGGAACAGTTCTTC	once	TRBV7-8	TRBJ2-1	-
CATPRAGSGNSPLHF	TGTGCCACTCCACGGGCAGGGTCGGGGAATTCACCCCTCCACTTT	-	TRBV21-1	TRBJ1-6	-
CASSFTSGYTDTQYF	TGTGCCAGCAGCTTCACTAGCGGATACACAGATACGCAGTATTTT	-	TRBV25-1	TRBJ2-3	TRBD2
CASSLGQNYNEQFF	TGCGCCAGCAGCTTGGGACAGAATTACAATGAGCAGTTCTTC	-	TRBV5-1	TRBJ2-1	-